This TCR beta chain was sequenced for a study of neoadjuvant nivolumab and ipilimumab in lung cancer. Study-wide results and caveats: TCR clonality did not significantly correlate with pathologic tumor regression.

Only a few counts were recorded for this clone. Antigen specificity is unknown. TCRdb keeps only in-frame clones here, not all; method: immunoSEQ multiplex PCR. The sample lists 3,000 to 4,500 clones, approximately 75% occurring once. From germline, CDR1 is SGHNT and CDR2 YENEEA. CDR3 length: 17 residues. V gave up 5 bases and J gave up 5 bases; unmatched junction bases: 11. Material: peripheral blood, obtained after neoadjuvant nivolumab, alone or with ipilimumab, at or shortly before surgery. The rearrangement joins TRBV11-3 to TRBJ2-2, with 10 bases matching TRBD2. The source of this sequence is an adult with non-small cell lung cancer. CDR3 nucleotides: TGTGCCAGCAGCCTCCAAGCGGGAGGGCCGGGGACCGGGGAGCTGTTTTTT. This translates into CASSLQAGGPGTGELFF.